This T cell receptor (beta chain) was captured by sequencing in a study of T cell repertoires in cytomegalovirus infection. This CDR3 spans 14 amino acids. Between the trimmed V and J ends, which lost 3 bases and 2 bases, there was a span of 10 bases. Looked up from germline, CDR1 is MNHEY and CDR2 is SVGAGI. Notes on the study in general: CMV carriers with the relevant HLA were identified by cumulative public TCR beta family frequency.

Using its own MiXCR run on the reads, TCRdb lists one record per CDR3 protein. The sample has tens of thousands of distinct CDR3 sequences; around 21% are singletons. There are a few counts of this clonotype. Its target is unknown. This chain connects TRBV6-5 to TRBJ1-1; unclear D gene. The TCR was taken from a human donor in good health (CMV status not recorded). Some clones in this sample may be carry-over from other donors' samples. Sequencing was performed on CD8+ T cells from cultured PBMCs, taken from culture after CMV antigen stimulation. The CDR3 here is CASSYDPTNTEAFF. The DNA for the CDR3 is TGTGCCAGCAGTTATGACCCGACTAACACTGAAGCTTTCTTT.